The 9 T cell receptor beta chains below come from one sample, sequenced in a study of blood T cell repertoires in COVID-19. Assay: immunoSEQ multiplex PCR; the TCRdb copy retains only in-frame clones and omits some. The data show around 200,000 clones, approximately 87% seen once. The sequencing input was peripheral blood. Receptor source: an older man with active or convalescent COVID-19.

This chain joins TRBV28 and TRBJ1-2; D not resolved. V lost 5 bases to trimming and J lost 0 bases, with 13 bases between them. The CDR3 covers 15 residues. The V gene's germline CDR1 is MDHEN and CDR2 SYDVKM. The CDR3 is CASSTSVAPNYGYTF. CDR3 in DNA: TGTGCCAGCAGTACTAGCGTGGCACCTAACTATGGCTACACCTTC.

This clone has a handful of counts. CDR3 loop: CASSYSRDRLAQHF. The CDR3 coding sequence is TGTGCCAGCAGTTACTCCCGGGATCGGCTGGCCCAGCATTTT. V usage is TRBV6-5 and J usage is TRBJ1-5; D is undetermined. V was shortened by 0 bases and J by 11 bases, with 14 bases between the two germline ends. Germline V CDR1 and CDR2: MNHEY, SVGAGI. The CDR3 runs 14 residues.

The genes are TRBV2 and TRBJ1-5, with D tentatively TRBD1 (6 bases). Germline V gives CDR1 SNHLY, CDR2 FYNNEI. The CDR3 runs 15 residues. With 7 bases removed from V and 11 bases from J, the gap between germline ends came to 24 bases. For the CDR3, the DNA is TGTGCCAGCACCCTTCCCGGGCAGGTAGGGGGGGCCCAGCATTTT. Its protein product is CASTLPGQVGGAQHF.

The rearrangement joins TRBV11-2 to TRBJ2-7; D possibly corresponds to TRBD1 (6 bases). CDR1 and CDR2 from the germline V gene are SGHAT and FQNNGV. V dropped 1 base and J dropped 0 bases, with 19 bases sitting between them. The CDR3 sequence is 18 residues long. The CDR3 reads CASSLVGLVGASSYEQYF. The CDR3 DNA follows: TGTGCCAGCAGCTTAGTAGGTTTGGTGGGGGCCAGCTCCTACGAGCAGTACTTC.

The V gene is TRBV12-5, the J gene TRBJ1-1; TRBD1 aligns across 9 bases. Trimming cost V 1 base and J 4 bases; bases outside gene matches: 4. Germline CDR1 LGHNT, CDR2 FRNRAP. This CDR3 spans 15 amino acids. In nucleotides, the CDR3 is TGTGCTAGTGGTTTGGGACAGGGGGGGAGCACTGAAGCTTTCTTT. Encoded protein: CASGLGQGGSTEAFF.

The chain combines TRBV27 with TRBJ1-1; D uncertain. V shed 3 bases and J shed 3 bases, with 17 bases lying between them. The CDR3 is 16 residues long. CDR1 and CDR2 from the germline V gene are MNHEY and SMNVEV (reference sequence). CDR3 nucleotides: TGTGCCAGCAGTTTCCGAGCCTATTCGCGGGACACTGAAGCTTTCTTT. It yields the protein CASSFRAYSRDTEAFF.

Concerning this clone itself: Relative to the germline gene, one junction end is altered; a read error may explain this. The CDR3 loop reads CAGQDSYNEQFF. The CDR3 DNA reads as TGCGCAGGACAGGACTCCTACAATGAGCAGTTCTTC. V gene TRBV28 combines with J gene TRBJ2-1, with 7 bases identical to TRBD1. The CDR3 extends over 12 amino acids. Looked up from germline, CDR1 is MDHEN and CDR2 is SYDVKM.

This clone was found once. The chain couples TRBV15 to TRBJ1-4; maybe TRBD1 (6 bases). The V gene lost 0 bases and the J gene lost 8 bases, with 13 bases spanning the gap. This CDR3 has 15 residues. CDR1 and CDR2 from the germline V gene are LNHNV and YYDKDF (reference sequence). In nucleotides, the CDR3 is TGTGCCACCAGCAGAGATCCTAGGGGGAGCGAAAAACTGTTTTTT. It yields the protein CATSRDPRGSEKLFF.

The rearrangement links TRBV7-2 to TRBJ1-1; D gene uncertain. Trimming stripped 5 bases from V and 1 base from J, with 11 bases between. Germline values: CDR1 SGHTA, CDR2 FQGNSA. This CDR3 spans 14 amino acids. The CDR3 region is CASSPLTGNTEAFF. Here the CDR3 DNA reads TGTGCCAGCAGCCCCCTGACGGGGAACACTGAAGCTTTCTTT.